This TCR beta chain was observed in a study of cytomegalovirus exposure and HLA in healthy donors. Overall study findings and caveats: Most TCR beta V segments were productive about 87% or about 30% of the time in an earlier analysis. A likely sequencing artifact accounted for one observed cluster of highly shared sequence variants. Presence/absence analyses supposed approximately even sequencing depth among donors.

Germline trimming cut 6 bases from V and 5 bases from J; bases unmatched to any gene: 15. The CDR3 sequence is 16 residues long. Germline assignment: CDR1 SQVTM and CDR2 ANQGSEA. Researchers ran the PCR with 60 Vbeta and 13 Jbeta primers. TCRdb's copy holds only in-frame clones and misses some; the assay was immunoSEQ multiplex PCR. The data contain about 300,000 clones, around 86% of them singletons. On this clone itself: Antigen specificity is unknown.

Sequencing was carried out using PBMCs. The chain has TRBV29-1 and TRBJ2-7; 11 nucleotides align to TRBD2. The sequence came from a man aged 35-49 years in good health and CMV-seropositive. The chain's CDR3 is CSVLLLAGVSVNEQYF. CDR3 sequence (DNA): TGCAGCGTCCTATTACTAGCGGGAGTGTCGGTTAACGAGCAGTACTTC.